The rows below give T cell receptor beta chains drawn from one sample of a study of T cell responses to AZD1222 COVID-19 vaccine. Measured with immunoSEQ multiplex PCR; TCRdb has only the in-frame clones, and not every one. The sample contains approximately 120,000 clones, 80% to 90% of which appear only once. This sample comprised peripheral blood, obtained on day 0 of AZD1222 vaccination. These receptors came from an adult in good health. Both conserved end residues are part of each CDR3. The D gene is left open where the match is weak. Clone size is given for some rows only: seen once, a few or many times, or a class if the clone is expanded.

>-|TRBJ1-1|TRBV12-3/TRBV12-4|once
TGTGCCAGCAGTTCCCTGGGACGGGGTGAAGCTTTCTTT
CASSSLGRGEAFF
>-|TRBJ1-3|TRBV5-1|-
TGCGCCAGCAGCTTAAATCGGGGAAACACCATATATTTT
CASSLNRGNTIYF
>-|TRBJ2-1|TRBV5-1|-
TGCGCCAGCAGCTTGGGGATCTACCCCAATGAGCAGTTCTTC
CASSLGIYPNEQFF
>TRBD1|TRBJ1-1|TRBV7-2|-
TGTGCCAGCAGCCAGGGACAGACGAACACTGAAGCTTTCTTT
CASSQGQTNTEAFF
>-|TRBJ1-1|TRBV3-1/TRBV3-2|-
TGTGCCAGCAGCCAAGCAGGAGTGAACACTGAAGCTTTCTTT
CASSQAGVNTEAFF
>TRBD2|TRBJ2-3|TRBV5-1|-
TGCGCCAGCAGCTCCGACAGCGGGGGGACAGATACGCAGTATTTT
CASSSDSGGTDTQYF
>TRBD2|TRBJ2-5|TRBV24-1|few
TGTGCCACCAGTGATCCCTCCGCTAGCGGGGGCGCATCGGCGACCCAGTACTTC
CATSDPSASGGASATQYF
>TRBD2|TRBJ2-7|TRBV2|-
TGTGCCAGCAGTGGGGAGCGGGGTCCTTCCTACGAGCAGTACTTC
CASSGERGPSYEQYF
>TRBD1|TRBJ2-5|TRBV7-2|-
TGTGCCAGCAGCTTCGACAGGGGGCGAGAGACCCAGTACTTC
CASSFDRGRETQYF
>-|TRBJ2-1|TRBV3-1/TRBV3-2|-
TGTGCCAGCAGCTCCGACAGATTCAATGAGCAGTTCTTC
CASSSDRFNEQFF
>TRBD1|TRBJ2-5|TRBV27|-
TGTGCCAGCCAACCCGGGACAGGGCTGGGGACCCAGTACTTC
CASQPGTGLGTQYF
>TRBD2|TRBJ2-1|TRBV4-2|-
TGTGCCAGCAGCCAGGAGCCAACTAGCGGGAGGGCACGCAATGAGCAGTTCTTC
CASSQEPTSGRARNEQFF
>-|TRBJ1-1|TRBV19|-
TGTGCCAGTAGTACCATCTCGAACACTGAAGCTTTCTTT
CASSTISNTEAFF
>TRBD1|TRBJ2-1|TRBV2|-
TGTGCCAGCAGTGGGACAGGGGGGGGCAATGAGCAGTTCTTC
CASSGTGGGNEQFF
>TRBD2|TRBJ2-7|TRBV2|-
TGTGCCAGCAGTCCTCAGCGGGAGGGAGGACTAGCGGGATTCTACGAGCAGTACTTC
CASSPQREGGLAGFYEQYF
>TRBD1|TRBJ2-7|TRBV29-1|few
TGCAGCGTTATCAGGACAGGGGTATACGAGCAGTACTTC
CSVIRTGVYEQYF
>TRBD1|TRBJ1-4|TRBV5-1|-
TGCGCCAGCAGCTTGGCCGAGGGGGCGGGTGAAAAACTGTTTTTT
CASSLAEGAGEKLFF
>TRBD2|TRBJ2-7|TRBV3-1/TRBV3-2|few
TGTGCCAGCAGCCAAGACCCTTCGACTAGCACTCTTAGCTACGAGCAGTACTTC
CASSQDPSTSTLSYEQYF
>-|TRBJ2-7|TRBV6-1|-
TGTGCCAGCAGTGAAGCGGGGGGATCCACCTACGAGCAGTACTTC
CASSEAGGSTYEQYF
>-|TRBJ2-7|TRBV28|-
TGTGCCAGCACCTTGACCGGGAGCCTCTACGAGCAGTACTTC
CASTLTGSLYEQYF
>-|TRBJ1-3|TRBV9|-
TGTGCCAGCAGCTTTCGGGACAACGGAAACACCATATATTTT
CASSFRDNGNTIYF
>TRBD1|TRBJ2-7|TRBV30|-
TGTGCCTGGAGAGACAGGGTCTACGAGCAGTACTTC
CAWRDRVYEQYF
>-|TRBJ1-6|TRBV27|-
TGTGCCAGCAAGCTCTCCGACGGATACAATATTTCACCCCTCCACTTT
CASKLSDGYNISPLHF
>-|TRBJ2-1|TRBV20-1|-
TGCAGTGCTAAGAGCTACAATGAGCAGTTCTTC
CSAKSYNEQFF
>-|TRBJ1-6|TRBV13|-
TGTGCCAGCAGCTTAGGAAGTTCACCCCTCCACTTT
CASSLGSSPLHF
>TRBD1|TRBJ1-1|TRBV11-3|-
TGTGCCAGCAGCAACATACGGGACAGCCGGGGGGGCACTGAAGCTTTCTTT
CASSNIRDSRGGTEAFF
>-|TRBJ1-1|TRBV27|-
TGTGCCAGCTCTTGGGACATGAGGACTGAAGCTTTCTTT
CASSWDMRTEAFF
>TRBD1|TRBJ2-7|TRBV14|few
TGTGCCAGCAGCCAAACCCGGGACAGGCGCTACGAGCAGTACTTC
CASSQTRDRRYEQYF
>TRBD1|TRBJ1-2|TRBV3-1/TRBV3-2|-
TGTGCCAGCAGAGGGGACAGGGAGGGCTACACCTTC
CASRGDREGYTF
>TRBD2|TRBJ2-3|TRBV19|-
TGTGCCAGTAGACGGACTAGCGGTACAGATACGCAGTATTTT
CASRRTSGTDTQYF
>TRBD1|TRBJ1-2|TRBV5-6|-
TGTGCCAGCAGCTTTCCTCAGGGGGCGGATGGCTACACCTTC
CASSFPQGADGYTF
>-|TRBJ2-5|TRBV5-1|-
TGCGCCAGCAGTCTCTCTACCGGGATACAAGAGACCCAGTACTTC
CASSLSTGIQETQYF
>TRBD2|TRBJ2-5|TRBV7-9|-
TGTGCCAGCAGCTTAGCGGCTAGCGGGAGCTGGCAAGAGACCCAGTACTTC
CASSLAASGSWQETQYF
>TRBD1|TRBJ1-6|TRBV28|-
TGTGCCAGCAGTCTGGGACAGGGAAATTCACCCCTCCACTTT
CASSLGQGNSPLHF
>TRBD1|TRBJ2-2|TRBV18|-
TGTGCCAGCTCACCACCGAGGGGGCGGGACACCGGGGAGCTGTTTTTT
CASSPPRGRDTGELFF
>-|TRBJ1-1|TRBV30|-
TGTGCCTGGAGTCCCCTTGGCTCTCGGCCAGTCAACACTGAAGCTTTCTTT
CAWSPLGSRPVNTEAFF
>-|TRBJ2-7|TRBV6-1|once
TGTGCCAGCAGTGAATTGGGGAAGTACGAGCAGTACTTC
CASSELGKYEQYF
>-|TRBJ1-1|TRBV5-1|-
TGCGCCAGCAGCTTGAGGGGTGAGACTGAAGCTTTCTTT
CASSLRGETEAFF
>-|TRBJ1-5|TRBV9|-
TGTGCCAGCAGCGTAGGGGTGGGCGATCAGCCCCAGCATTTT
CASSVGVGDQPQHF
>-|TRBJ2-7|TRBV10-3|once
TGTGCCATCAGGGGCGGGGTCTGGGACGAGCAGTACTTC
CAIRGGVWDEQYF
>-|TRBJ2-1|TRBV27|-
TGTGCCAGCAGTACACAGGGTCCTGACAATGAGCAGTTCTTC
CASSTQGPDNEQFF
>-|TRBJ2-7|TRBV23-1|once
TGCGCCAGCAGTCATCCAGGGTCCGACGAGCAGTACTTT
CASSHPGSDEQYF
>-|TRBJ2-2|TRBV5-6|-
TGTGCCAGCAGCTTGGAGGGAGGTCCCGGGGAGCTGTTTTTT
CASSLEGGPGELFF